This T cell receptor (beta chain) was identified in a study of T-cell reconstitution after alpha-beta-depleted transplantation in children. Many counts were recorded for this clonotype. Construction of the TCRbeta library involved unique molecular identifiers. TCRdb fed the PCR reads into MiXCR, producing one record per CDR3 protein. The table shows more than 120,000 distinct CDR3 sequences, with 8.8% occurring only once. V shed 9 bases and J shed 0 bases, with 18 bases lying between them. The length of the CDR3 is 16 residues. CDR1 and CDR2 from the germline V gene are MDHEN and SYDVKM. Sample: PBMCs, mostly from graft donor cells, taken 180 days after TCRalphabeta/CD19-depleted stem cell transplant. This sequence was found in a female patient aged 2-9 years who had a stem cell transplant for congenital amegakaryocytic thrombocytopenia, so the T cells may come from the graft donor. This chain joins TRBV28 and TRBJ2-1; D is undetermined. CDR3 sequence: CASNVDGVLSYNEQFF. In nucleotides, the CDR3 is TGTGCCAGTAACGTTGATGGGGTACTCTCCTACAATGAGCAGTTCTTC. Filled out from reference TRBV28 and TRBJ2-1, the complete variable domain reads DVKVTQSSRYLVKRTGEKVFLECVQDMDHENMFWYRQDPGLGLRLIYFSYDVKMKEKGDIPEGYSVSREKKERFSLILESASTNQTSMYLCASNVDGVLSYNEQFFGPGTRLTVL.